This T cell receptor (beta chain) was profiled in a study of shared clonotypes between healthy human individuals. For the study at large: The study used three CD4 naive, three CD4 memory, two CD8 naive and one CD8 memory plate per donor.

Study-level findings and limits: It was anticipated that sequencing depth would influence how many clonotypes donors shared.

The CDR3 is 18 residues long. With 5 bases clipped from V and 1 base from J, the junction kept 12 bases outside the gene matches. Germline CDR1 SGHVS, CDR2 FQNEAQ. Concerning this clone: Its specificity is unknown.

Clones were read by immunoSEQ multiplex PCR, and TCRdb kept only the in-frame ones, dropping some. Among hundreds of thousands of clones, about two thirds were seen once, and the ten largest hold approximately 1.8%. This sequence was found in a woman in her thirties in good health. Specimen: memory CD4+ T cells sorted from blood. As for subset: CD45RA-negative fraction. The chain has TRBV7-8 and TRBJ2-7; TRBD2 agrees at 12 bases. The CDR3 loop is CASSQTAGTSGPSYEQYF. The CDR3 DNA is TGTGCCAGCAGCCAGACGGCAGGGACTAGCGGGCCGTCCTACGAGCAGTACTTC.